This TCR beta chain was profiled in a study of cytomegalovirus exposure and HLA in healthy donors. Findings and caveats of the study: A missense DCLRE1C variant was associated with V- and J-gene trimming of TCR beta chains in a later analysis, and an independent cohort replicated the association. Immune exposure was documented only through CMV serostatus.

The germline V gene encodes CDR1 SEHNR and CDR2 FQNEAQ (reference sequence). Unmatched junction bases numbered 3, after V lost 5 bases and J lost 4 bases. The CDR3 loop spans 13 amino acids. Remarks on this clone: The antigen is unknown.

The PCR was carried out with 60 Vbeta primers and 13 Jbeta primers. The table came from immunoSEQ multiplex PCR; TCRdb's copy has only in-frame clones and leaves some out. The sample consists of just over 150,000 clones, 60% to 80% of them appearing once. The specimen sequenced was PBMCs. This clonotype originated in a woman between 45 and 65 years old in good health and CMV-seropositive. This rearrangement joins TRBV7-9 to TRBJ1-2; TRBD1 matches at 8 bases. CDR3 DNA sequence: TGTGCCAGCAGCCGGGGACAGGTCTATGGCTACACCTTC. The encoded protein is CASSRGQVYGYTF. Variable domain in full (rest from reference TRBV7-9 and TRBJ1-2): DTGVSQNPRHKITKRGQNVTFRCDPISEHNRLYWYRQTLGQGPEFLTYFQNEAQLEKSRLLSDRFSAERPKGSFSTLEIQRTEQGDSAMYLCASSRGQVYGYTFGSGTRLTVV.